The clone carrying this T cell receptor beta chain turned up a few times. No antigen is known for it. Some clones are missing from TCRdb's copy, which holds only in-frame ones; the method was immunoSEQ multiplex PCR. This table holds around 3,500 clones, around two fifths found once. After removal of 8 bases from V and 9 bases from J, the junction contained 16 bases not matched to a gene. This CDR3 has 15 residues. In germline, CDR1 is LNHDA, CDR2 SQIVND (reference sequence). This sample was taken from a study of T cells in localized non-small cell lung cancer. The study's findings and limits: Of the tissues analyzed, uninvolved adjacent lung showed maximal T cell clonality, greater than tumor. Of the top 100 tumor clones, median roughly 60 were in adjacent lung, approximately 28 among its top 100.

This sequence was found in a male donor aged 60 or over with stage I lung adenocarcinoma. The chain combines TRBV19 with TRBJ2-1; 7 bases agree with TRBD1. Sequencing used lung tumor tissue, obtained before any cancer treatment. The CDR3 loop reads CASGTGVGSMREQFF. CDR3 DNA sequence: TGTGCCAGTGGAACAGGGGTAGGAAGTATGCGTGAGCAGTTCTTC.